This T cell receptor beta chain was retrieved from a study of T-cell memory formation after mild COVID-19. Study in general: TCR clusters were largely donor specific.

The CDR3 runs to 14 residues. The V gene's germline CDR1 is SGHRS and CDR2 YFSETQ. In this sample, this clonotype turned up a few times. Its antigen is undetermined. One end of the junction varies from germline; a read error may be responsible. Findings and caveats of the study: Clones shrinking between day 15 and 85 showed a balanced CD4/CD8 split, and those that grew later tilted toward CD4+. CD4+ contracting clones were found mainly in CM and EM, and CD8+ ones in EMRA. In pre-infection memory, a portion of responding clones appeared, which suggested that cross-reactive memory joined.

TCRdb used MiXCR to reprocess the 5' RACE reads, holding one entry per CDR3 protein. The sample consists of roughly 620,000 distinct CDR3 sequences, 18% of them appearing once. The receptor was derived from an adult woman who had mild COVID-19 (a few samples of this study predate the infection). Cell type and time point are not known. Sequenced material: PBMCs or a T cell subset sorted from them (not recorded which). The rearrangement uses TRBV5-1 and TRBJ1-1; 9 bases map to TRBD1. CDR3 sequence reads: CASSLTGGDTEAFF. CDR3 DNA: TGTGCCAGCAGTCTAACAGGGGGCGACACTGAAGCTTTCTTT. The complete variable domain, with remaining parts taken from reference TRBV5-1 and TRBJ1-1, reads KAGVTQTPRYLIKTRGQQVTLSCSPISGHRSVSWYQQTPGQGLQFLFEYFSETQRNKGNFPGRFSGRQFSNSRSEMNVSTLELGDSALYLCASSLTGGDTEAFFGQGTRLTVV.